The clone carrying this T cell receptor beta chain was recorded a few times. TCRdb independently ran MiXCR on the 5' RACE reads; one entry per CDR3 protein. This sample has fewer than 85,000 distinct CDR3 sequences; over 9% occur once, and the top ten carry approximately 12%. This sample is part of a study of early T cells in non-severe SARS-CoV-2 infection. Overall study: Unpaired chains resulted from sequencing bulk RNA of unsorted whole blood.

The sequenced sample was whole blood, obtained at baseline. This sequence originates from an adult who was a healthcare worker with PCR-confirmed SARS-CoV-2 infection or an uninfected control (not recorded which).

CDR3 in DNA: TGTGCCAGTAGTAGGGGACCCCCGGTCGAGCAGTACTTC. Its translation is CASSRGPPVEQYF. The rearrangement uses TRBV19 and TRBJ2-7; D tentatively reads TRBD1 or TRBD2 (5 bases each). The CDR3 extends over 13 amino acids. In germline, CDR1 is LNHDA, CDR2 SQIVND (reference sequence). V lost 4 bases and J lost 6, with 13 bases in between.